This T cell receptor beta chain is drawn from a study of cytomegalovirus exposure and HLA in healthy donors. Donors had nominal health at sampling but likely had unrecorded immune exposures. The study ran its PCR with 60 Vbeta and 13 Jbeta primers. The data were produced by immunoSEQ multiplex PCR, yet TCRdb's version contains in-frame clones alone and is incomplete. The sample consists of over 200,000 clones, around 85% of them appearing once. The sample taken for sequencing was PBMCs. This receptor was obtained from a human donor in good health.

The CDR3: CSVEAGGTYEQYF. CDR3 DNA sequence: TGCAGCGTTGAGGCAGGGGGCACCTACGAGCAGTACTTC. The V gene is TRBV29-1, the J gene TRBJ2-7; 8 bases agree with TRBD1. V shed 3 bases, J shed 2 bases, and the junction held 3 bases outside the gene matches. The CDR3 has 13 residues. Germline V gene data show CDR1 as SQVTM and CDR2 as ANQGSEA.